The rows below give T cell receptor beta chains drawn from one sample of a study of blood T cell repertoires in COVID-19. The assay was immunoSEQ multiplex PCR, and TCRdb's table has in-frame clones only and misses some. This table has about 54,000 clones, over 70% appearing once. Sequencing used peripheral blood. These TCRs come from a human donor in a cohort sampled during active COVID-19. CDR3s include the opening cysteine and the closing phenylalanine or tryptophan. The order of the fields is V gene, J gene, D gene, clone size, CDR3 DNA, CDR3 protein. D genes are given only for firm matches. Expanded clones get a size class; other rows say once, few or many, or leave the size out.

>TRBV7-2|TRBJ2-7|.|.
TGTGCCAGCAGCCCACGGGACACAGGGTACGAGCAGTACTTC
CASSPRDTGYEQYF
>TRBV19|TRBJ2-6|.|.
TGTGCCAGTAGTATGGGGTCCGGGGGCTCTGGGGCCAACGTCCTGACTTTC
CASSMGSGGSGANVLTF
>TRBV6-6|TRBJ2-1|TRBD2|.
TGTGCCAGCAGAAAATCTCTAGCGGGGTTTTACAATGAGCAGTTCTTC
CASRKSLAGFYNEQFF
>TRBV19|TRBJ1-1|.|once
TGTGCCAGTGAAGGAGGAAGGCAACTGAACACTGAAGCTTTCTTT
CASEGGRQLNTEAFF
>TRBV7-2|TRBJ2-3|TRBD2|.
TGTGCCAGCAGCTTTGGACTAGCGGGGGATACGCAGTATTTT
CASSFGLAGDTQYF
>TRBV11-2|TRBJ1-1|.|.
TGTGCCAGCAGCTTAGGACACTCAGTGAACACTGAAGCTTTCTTT
CASSLGHSVNTEAFF
>TRBV10-1|TRBJ2-1|.|.
TGCGCCAGCAGTGAGTCTTCTGGCGGCGCCTACAATGAGCAGTTCTTC
CASSESSGGAYNEQFF
>TRBV5-6|TRBJ2-7|.|.
TGTGCCAGCACCCGAGGAGGGTTGGAGGAGCAGTACTTC
CASTRGGLEEQYF
>TRBV19|TRBJ1-1|TRBD1|.
TGTGCCAGTCGTCCGGGACAGCCAAAGATGAACACTGAAGCTTTCTTT
CASRPGQPKMNTEAFF
>TRBV27|TRBJ1-5|.|.
TGTGCCAGCAGTTCCCTTTATTTGCAGGGGACTCAGCCCCAGCATTTT
CASSSLYLQGTQPQHF
>TRBV5-1|TRBJ2-7|.|.
TGCGCCAGCAGCTTGGCAGGGAGGGAGCAGTACTTC
CASSLAGREQYF
>TRBV6-5|TRBJ2-7|TRBD1|.
TGTGCCAGCAGTTACTCAAGGGGGCTCGAGCAGTACTTC
CASSYSRGLEQYF
>TRBV28|TRBJ2-7|TRBD1|few
TGTGCCAGCAGTTTAACGACAGGGGTCAGCTCCTACGAGCAGTACTTC
CASSLTTGVSSYEQYF
>TRBV4-2|TRBJ2-4|.|.
TGTGCCAGCAGCCAAGGTCAGGGAGCGGGAAACATTCAGTACTTC
CASSQGQGAGNIQYF
>TRBV7-8|TRBJ2-5|.|.
TGTGCCAGCAGCCGTGGGCCTCAAGAGACCCAGTACTTC
CASSRGPQETQYF
>TRBV9|TRBJ1-3|.|once
TGTGCCAGCAGCGTCAGTTCTCTGGGAAACACCATATATTTT
CASSVSSLGNTIYF
>TRBV18|TRBJ2-3|TRBD2|.
TGTGCCAGCTCACCAACGACTAGCGGGGTTTCCACAGATACGCAGTATTTT
CASSPTTSGVSTDTQYF
>TRBV7-2|TRBJ1-5|.|.
TGTGCCAGCAGCTTGTGGGGGGAGAACAATCAGCCCCAGCATTTT
CASSLWGENNQPQHF
>TRBV7-2|TRBJ1-5|.|once
TGTGCCAGCAGCTTCGCCCCCAGTAATCAGCCCCAGCATTTT
CASSFAPSNQPQHF
>TRBV7-8|TRBJ1-4|.|.
TGTGCCAGCAGCTCGGCGGGGAGGGCAACTAATGAAAAACTGTTTTTT
CASSSAGRATNEKLFF
>TRBV6-5|TRBJ2-5|.|once
TGTGCCAGCAGAAACACGTGGGCAGAGCAAGAGACCCAGTACTTC
CASRNTWAEQETQYF